Below are 19 T cell receptor beta chains sequenced from a single sample in a study of identifying expanded T cells in peripheral blood. Libraries were prepared by immunoSEQ multiplex PCR; TCRdb keeps only in-frame clonotypes and omits some of them. Of approximately 110,000 clones in the sample, about 87% are singletons; the top ten hold around 8.3%. The material sequenced was blood. These receptors were obtained from a person aged 18 to 69 in good health.

This rearrangement joins TRBV5-1 to TRBJ2-5; D perhaps matches TRBD1 (6 bases). CDR1 SGHRS and CDR2 YFSETQ come from the germline V gene. The CDR3 is 14 residues long. V shed 1 base and J shed 2 bases, with 9 bases lying between them. CDR3 region: CASSLWGQQETQYF. For the CDR3, the DNA is TGCGCCAGCAGCTTGTGGGGGCAGCAAGAGACCCAGTACTTC.

The V and J genes are TRBV14 and TRBJ2-1, with a weak D call TRBD1 (5 bases). Germline CDR1 is SGHDN and CDR2 is FVKESK. The CDR3 contains 12 residues. V shed 1 base and J shed 13 bases, with 11 bases lying between them. In DNA form, the CDR3 reads TGTGCCAGCAGCCAAGGACAGCTTGGACAGTTCTTC. The encoded protein is CASSQGQLGQFF.

This chain uses TRBV11-1 with TRBJ2-1; 8 nucleotides align to TRBD2. Looked up from germline, CDR1 is SGHAT and CDR2 is FQDESV (reference sequence). The CDR3 has 15 amino acids. Losses at the gene ends were 5 bases for V and 5 bases for J; bases not matched to a gene: 8. CDR3 nucleotide sequence: TGTGCCAGCAGCCTTGGGACTAGTGAACACAATGAGCAGTTCTTC. Protein: CASSLGTSEHNEQFF.

The chain recombines TRBV5-1 with TRBJ1-1; 8 positions agree with TRBD1. Germline values: CDR1 SGHRS, CDR2 YFSETQ. The V segment lost 4 bases and the J segment 1 base; nucleotides outside the gene matches: 3. CDR3 length: 14 residues. CDR3 protein: CASSLGTGNTEAFF. Here the CDR3 DNA reads TGCGCCAGCAGCCTAGGGACAGGGAACACTGAAGCTTTCTTT.

This clone has just one count. V and J are TRBV20-1 and TRBJ1-1; TRBD1 agrees at 11 bases. The V gene end was trimmed by 5 bases and the J gene end by 10 bases; junction bases not matched to a gene: 3. The CDR3 runs to 11 residues. Germline CDR1 reads DFQATT; CDR2 reads SNEGSKA (reference sequence). The CDR3 here is CSASDRGRAFF. CDR3 DNA: TGCAGTGCTTCGGACAGGGGGCGAGCTTTCTTT.

The chain uses TRBV10-3 and TRBJ2-5; D is perhaps TRBD1 or TRBD2 (5 bases each). The J call is uncertain, as TRBJ2-7 better fits the DNA end. Germline V gene lookup returns CDR1 ENHRY and CDR2 SYGVKD. The CDR3 is 17 residues long. CDR3 region: CAIRANGTVRGSYEQYF. The CDR3 DNA follows: TGTGCCATCAGGGCCAATGGGACGGTTCGGGGTTCCTACGAGCAGTACTTC.

The rearrangement uses TRBV9 and TRBJ2-3, with a weak D call TRBD1 (6 bases). Deletions cut 3 bases from V and 6 bases from J, with 8 bases between. The CDR3 loop spans 12 amino acids. Germline assignment: CDR1 SGDLS and CDR2 YYNGEE. CDR3 residues: CASSARGDTQYF. CDR3 bases: TGTGCCAGCAGCGCGAGGGGGGATACGCAGTATTTT.

The chain couples TRBV7-3 to TRBJ2-1, with 9 bases lining up with TRBD1. V shed 4 bases, J shed 7 bases, and the junction held 8 bases outside the gene matches. Germline V gene data show CDR1 as SGHTA and CDR2 as FQGTGA. This CDR3 has 15 amino acids. DNA for the CDR3: TGTGCCAGCAGCTGGGGGGACAGGGAAGCTAATGAGCAGTTCTTC. Its protein is CASSWGDREANEQFF.

The rearrangement uses TRBV6-5 and TRBJ2-7, with TRBD1 as a possible D gene (6 bases). Germline V gives CDR1 MNHEY, CDR2 SVGAGI. This CDR3 spans 15 amino acids. The V gene lost 6 bases and the J gene lost 3 bases, with 18 bases spanning the gap. The DNA for the CDR3 is TGTGCCAGCAGGATTACACGGACAGCCAACTACGAGCAGTACTTC. Protein: CASRITRTANYEQYF.

This clone was counted a few times. Since a much larger clone is just one base distant, this may be a read error. CDR3 coding DNA: TGTGCCAGCAGCCCCGGGGGGAGCTCCTACGAGCAGTACTTC. Protein product: CASSPGGSSYEQYF. The rearrangement links TRBV7-2 to TRBJ2-7, with 7 bases identical to TRBD2. Looked up from germline, CDR1 is SGHTA and CDR2 is FQGNSA. Germline trimming cut 5 bases from V and 0 bases from J; bases unmatched to any gene: 4. The CDR3 is made up of 14 amino acids. The variable domain in full, with the rest retrieved from reference TRBV7-2 and TRBJ2-7, is GAGVSQSPSNKVTEKGKDVELRCDPISGHTALYWYRQSLGQGLEFLIYFQGNSAPDKSGLPSDRFSAERTGGSVSTLTIQRTQQEDSAVYLCASSPGGSSYEQYFGPGTRLTVT.

The chain recombines TRBV7-3 with TRBJ2-5, with D tentatively TRBD1 (5 bases). Germline lookup yields CDR1 SGHTA and CDR2 FQGTGA. Trimming cost V 1 base and J 6 bases, with 9 bases left between them. The CDR3 contains 13 residues. The CDR3 sequence: CASSLNQGQTQYF. The CDR3 DNA sequence: TGTGCCAGCAGCTTAAATCAGGGTCAGACCCAGTACTTC.

This clone was detected once. The chain's CDR3 is CASSALGSSYNEQFF. The CDR3 DNA reads as TGTGCCAGCTCAGCTCTCGGGAGTTCCTACAATGAGCAGTTCTTC. The rearrangement uses TRBV14 and TRBJ2-1; D might be TRBD2 (6 bases). This CDR3 region has 15 residues. Germline-derived CDR1 and CDR2 are SGHDN and FVKESK. Trimming pared 8 bases from V and 1 base from J, leaving 15 bases between.

The chain recombines TRBV2 with TRBJ1-1; 8 bases are a match to TRBD1. The CDR3 loop spans 13 amino acids. Germline V gene sequence: CDR1 SNHLY, CDR2 FYNNEI. V lost 6 bases, J lost 10 bases, and 10 bases stayed unmatched. Here the CDR3 reads CASSNVDRVRAFF. DNA for the CDR3: TGTGCCAGCAGCAACGTGGACAGGGTCCGAGCTTTCTTT. Looking up the rest from reference TRBV2 and TRBJ1-1 gives the full variable domain: EPEVTQTPSHQVTQMGQEVILRCVPISNHLYFYWYRQILGQKVEFLVSFYNNEISEKSEIFDDQFSVERPDGSNFTLKIRSTKLEDSAMYFCASSNVDRVRAFFGQGTRLTVV.

The chain uses TRBV5-5 and TRBJ1-2, with D unclear. With 4 bases removed from V and 0 bases from J, the gap between germline ends came to 13 bases. Germline V CDR1 and CDR2: SGHKS, YYEKEE (reference sequence). The CDR3 runs to 15 residues. This CDR3 reads CASSDGPNTNYGYTF. The CDR3 bases are TGTGCCAGCAGCGACGGGCCTAATACTAACTATGGCTACACCTTC.

The CDR3 loop reads CASSPGHSTDTQYF. The DNA of the CDR3 is TGTGCCAGCAGCCCGGGACACAGCACAGATACGCAGTATTTT. The chain uses TRBV11-3 and TRBJ2-3, with a tentative D call TRBD1 (6 bases). Germline CDR1 and CDR2: SGHNT and YENEEA. This CDR3 region has 14 residues. V was cut by 5 bases and J by 0 bases, with 9 bases left in between.

The V gene is TRBV4-3, the J gene TRBJ1-3; D call uncertain. The V gene lost 0 bases and the J gene lost 0 bases, with 15 bases spanning the gap. CDR3 size: 18 residues. Per the germline V gene, CDR1 is LGHNA and CDR2 is YSLEER. CDR3 loop: CASSQDYSVSHSGNTIYF. DNA for the CDR3: TGCGCCAGCAGCCAAGATTACTCCGTCAGCCACTCTGGAAACACCATATATTTT.

This chain uses TRBV6-1 with TRBJ2-5; D call uncertain. V gave up 1 base and J gave up 1 base, with 7 bases separating them. Germline CDR1 and CDR2: MNHNS and SASEGT. CDR3 length: 14 residues. As DNA, the CDR3 is TGTGCCAGCAGTGAAGGACGAATCCAAGAGACCCAGTACTTC. This translates into CASSEGRIQETQYF.

This rearrangement joins TRBV7-2 to TRBJ1-2, with D possibly TRBD1 on 6 matching bases. V was pared by 4 bases and J by 4 bases, with 13 bases between. The CDR3 is 14 amino acids. Germline CDR1 is SGHTA and CDR2 is FQGNSA. Here the CDR3 DNA reads TGTGCCAGCAGCTCAATAGACAGGAGCTATGGCTACACCTTC. Amino acid sequence: CASSSIDRSYGYTF.

The V and J genes are TRBV14 and TRBJ2-7; D not resolved. Germline V gives CDR1 SGHDN, CDR2 FVKESK. Trimming cost V 1 base and J 4 bases, with 8 bases left between them. The CDR3 loop spans 13 amino acids. CDR3 amino acids: CASSQGNKYEQYF. The CDR3 DNA reads as TGTGCCAGCAGCCAAGGAAACAAATACGAGCAGTACTTC.